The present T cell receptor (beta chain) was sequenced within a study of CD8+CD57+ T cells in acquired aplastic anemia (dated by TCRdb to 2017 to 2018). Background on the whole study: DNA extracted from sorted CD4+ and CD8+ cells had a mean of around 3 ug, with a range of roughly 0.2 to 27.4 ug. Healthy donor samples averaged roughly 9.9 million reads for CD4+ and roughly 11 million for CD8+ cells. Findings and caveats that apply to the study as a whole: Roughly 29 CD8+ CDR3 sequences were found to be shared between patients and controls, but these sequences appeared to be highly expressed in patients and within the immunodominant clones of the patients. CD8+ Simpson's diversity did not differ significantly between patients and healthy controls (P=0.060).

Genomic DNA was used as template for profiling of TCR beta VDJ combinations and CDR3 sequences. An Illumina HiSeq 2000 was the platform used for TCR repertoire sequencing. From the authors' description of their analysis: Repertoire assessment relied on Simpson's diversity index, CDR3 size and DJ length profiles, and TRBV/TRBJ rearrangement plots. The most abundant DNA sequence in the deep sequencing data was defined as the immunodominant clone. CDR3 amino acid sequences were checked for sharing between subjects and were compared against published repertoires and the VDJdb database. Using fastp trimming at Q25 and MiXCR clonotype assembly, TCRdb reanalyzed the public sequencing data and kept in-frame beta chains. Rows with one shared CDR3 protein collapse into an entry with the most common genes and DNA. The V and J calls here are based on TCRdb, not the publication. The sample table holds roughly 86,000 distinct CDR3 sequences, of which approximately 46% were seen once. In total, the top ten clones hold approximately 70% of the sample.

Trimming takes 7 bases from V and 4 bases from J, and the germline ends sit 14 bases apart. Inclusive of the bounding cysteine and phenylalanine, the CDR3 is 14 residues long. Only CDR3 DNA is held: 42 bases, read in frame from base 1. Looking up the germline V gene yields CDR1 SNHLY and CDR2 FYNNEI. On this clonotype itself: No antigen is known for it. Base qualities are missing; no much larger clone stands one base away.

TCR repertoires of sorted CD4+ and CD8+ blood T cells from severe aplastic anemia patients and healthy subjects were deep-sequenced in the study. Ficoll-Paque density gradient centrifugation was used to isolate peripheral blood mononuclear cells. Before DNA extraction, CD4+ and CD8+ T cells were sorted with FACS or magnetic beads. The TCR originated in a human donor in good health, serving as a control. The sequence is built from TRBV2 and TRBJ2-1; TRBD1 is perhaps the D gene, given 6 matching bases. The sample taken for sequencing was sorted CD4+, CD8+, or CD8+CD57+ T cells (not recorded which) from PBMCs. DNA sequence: TGTGCCAGCAACCAGGGGCCCAATTACAATGAGCAGTTCTTC. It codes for CASNQGPNYNEQFF.